This T cell receptor (beta chain) was observed in a study of cytomegalovirus exposure and HLA in healthy donors. Looking at the study overall: Caucasian-associated ancestry cluster membership applied to over 80% of several hundred genotyped donors. Study findings and constraints: Specific recognition of CMV antigens was confirmed in vitro for a few chains (all CMV-associated).

Concerning this clone itself: The antigen remains unidentified.

Primers: 60 Vbeta forward and 13 Jbeta reverse. In the original analysis: An analysis performed later counted around 86 million unique TCR beta chains (roughly 10 million of them shared). Clones were sequenced by immunoSEQ multiplex PCR, and TCRdb holds only the in-frame ones, with some missing. D and trimming come from the DNA, and the V and J calls and clone size come from that table. The table lists roughly 190,000 clones, approximately 80% of them singletons. The germline V gene has CDR1 SGHTA and CDR2 FQGTGA. The CDR3 consists of 16 residues. V gave up 5 bases and J gave up 0 bases; unmatched junction bases: 7.

This receptor was obtained from a woman in her forties or fifties in good health and CMV-seropositive. The source material was PBMCs. V usage is TRBV7-3 and J usage is TRBJ2-3; TRBD2 agrees at 8 bases. The CDR3 loop is CASSPGLAASTDTQYF. DNA for the CDR3: TGTGCCAGCAGCCCCGGACTAGCTGCTAGCACAGATACGCAGTATTTT.